Listed below are T cell receptor beta chains from one sample, sequenced in a study of T-cell reconstitution after alpha-beta-depleted transplantation in children. Using its own MiXCR run on the PCR reads, TCRdb lists one record per CDR3 protein. The sample has about 240,000 distinct CDR3 sequences, 25% seen once. The sample here was PBMCs, taken before TCRalphabeta/CD19-depleted stem cell transplant. All receptors come from a girl aged 2-15 years with Fanconi anemia, due to receive a stem cell transplant. The CDR3 runs from the conserved cysteine through the conserved F or W. The D gene is left open where the match is weak. Clone size is shown for a subset of rows, as once, few, many or a class of expanded clone.

j_call: TRBJ2-7; d_call: TRBD2; v_call: TRBV7-2; clone_size: few; cdr3_nt: TGTGCCAGCAGCATCACGGGGGGACCCTACGAGCAGTACTTC; cdr3_aa: CASSITGGPYEQYF
j_call: TRBJ2-5; d_call: TRBD1; v_call: TRBV5-1; clone_size: many; cdr3_nt: TGCGCCAGCAGCAATACCGGGACAGGGCAAGAGACCCAGTACTTC; cdr3_aa: CASSNTGTGQETQYF
j_call: TRBJ2-1; d_call: -; v_call: TRBV7-3; clone_size: -; cdr3_nt: TGTGCCAGCAGCCTTAGCGGACTGGGGAATGAGCAGTTCTTC; cdr3_aa: CASSLSGLGNEQFF
j_call: TRBJ2-3; d_call: TRBD2; v_call: TRBV4-2; clone_size: many; cdr3_nt: TGTGCCAGCAGCCAAGATCGCCTAGCGGGAGGGAGCACAGATACGCAGTATTTT; cdr3_aa: CASSQDRLAGGSTDTQYF
j_call: TRBJ2-3; d_call: -; v_call: TRBV20-1; clone_size: -; cdr3_nt: TGCAGTGCTAGAGATTTTGGGGGCGCGGATACGCAGTATTTT; cdr3_aa: CSARDFGGADTQYF
j_call: TRBJ2-5; d_call: -; v_call: TRBV4-2; clone_size: few; cdr3_nt: TGTGCCAGCAGCCAAGAGGGGCGGGCGCAAGAGACCCAGTACTTC; cdr3_aa: CASSQEGRAQETQYF
j_call: TRBJ2-2; d_call: -; v_call: TRBV28; clone_size: -; cdr3_nt: TGTGCCAGCAGTCCCCCTCCTAGGGAAGCATCAGCCGGGGAGCTGTTTTTT; cdr3_aa: CASSPPPREASAGELFF
j_call: TRBJ2-3; d_call: -; v_call: TRBV28; clone_size: -; cdr3_nt: TGTGCCAGAGGCGCGGGAGATACGCAGTATTTT; cdr3_aa: CARGAGDTQYF
j_call: TRBJ2-2; d_call: -; v_call: TRBV29-1; clone_size: few; cdr3_nt: TGCAGCGTTGATCCCAGGAACACCGGGGAGCTGTTTTTT; cdr3_aa: CSVDPRNTGELFF
j_call: TRBJ2-3; d_call: -; v_call: TRBV9; clone_size: -; cdr3_nt: TGTGCCAGCAGCGTAGGGTCTACTAGATCCACAGATACGCAGTATTTT; cdr3_aa: CASSVGSTRSTDTQYF
j_call: TRBJ2-1; d_call: TRBD2; v_call: TRBV28; clone_size: -; cdr3_nt: TGTGCCAGCAAGGGACTAGCGGGATACAATGAGCAGTTCTTC; cdr3_aa: CASKGLAGYNEQFF
j_call: TRBJ2-1; d_call: TRBD2; v_call: TRBV20-1; clone_size: many; cdr3_nt: TGCAGTGCTAGAGATTCGACTAGCGGGAGTTACAATGAGCAGTTCTTC; cdr3_aa: CSARDSTSGSYNEQFF
j_call: TRBJ2-7; d_call: TRBD2; v_call: TRBV20-1; clone_size: many; cdr3_nt: TGCAGTGCTAGAGCCCCGGGAGGGCCAGACGAGCAGTACTTC; cdr3_aa: CSARAPGGPDEQYF
j_call: TRBJ2-7; d_call: -; v_call: TRBV11-2; clone_size: many; cdr3_nt: TGTGCCAGCAGCTTAAGGGGACGGTGGAGCTACGAGCAGTACTTC; cdr3_aa: CASSLRGRWSYEQYF
j_call: TRBJ2-3; d_call: -; v_call: TRBV25-1; clone_size: few; cdr3_nt: TGTGCCAGCAGTGAAAACTTGGGGTTTCTCACAGATACGCAGTATTTT; cdr3_aa: CASSENLGFLTDTQYF
j_call: TRBJ2-3; d_call: -; v_call: TRBV29-1; clone_size: few; cdr3_nt: TGCAGCATTCAGGGTGGCACAGATACGCAGTATTTT; cdr3_aa: CSIQGGTDTQYF
j_call: TRBJ2-1; d_call: -; v_call: TRBV29-1; clone_size: few; cdr3_nt: TGCAGCGTCGTCAACAGGGCTGGCTTGTACAATGAGCAGTTCTTC; cdr3_aa: CSVVNRAGLYNEQFF
j_call: TRBJ2-3; d_call: -; v_call: TRBV11-2; clone_size: -; cdr3_nt: TGTGCCAGCAGCTCCGTTAGTCGGGGAGGCGATACGCAGTATTTT; cdr3_aa: CASSSVSRGGDTQYF
j_call: TRBJ1-2; d_call: TRBD1; v_call: TRBV12-3/TRBV12-4; clone_size: -; cdr3_nt: TGTGCCAGCAGTCCATCCCAGGGGGCAAATGGCTACACCTTC; cdr3_aa: CASSPSQGANGYTF
j_call: TRBJ2-5; d_call: TRBD2; v_call: TRBV27; clone_size: many; cdr3_nt: TGTGCCAGCAGTTCCCCGGGACTAGATGGGACCCAGTACTTC; cdr3_aa: CASSSPGLDGTQYF
j_call: TRBJ1-2; d_call: -; v_call: TRBV29-1; clone_size: -; cdr3_nt: TGCAGCGCCCGACGCGGGGGGCATGGCTACACCTTC; cdr3_aa: CSARRGGHGYTF
j_call: TRBJ2-1; d_call: -; v_call: TRBV7-2; clone_size: -; cdr3_nt: TGTGCCAGCAGTCGAACCGGGACTCCTAAAAATGAGCAGTTCTTC; cdr3_aa: CASSRTGTPKNEQFF
j_call: TRBJ2-7; d_call: TRBD2; v_call: TRBV20-1; clone_size: many; cdr3_nt: TGCAGTGCTAGTCCGGGACTAGCGGGCTACGAGCAGTACTTC; cdr3_aa: CSASPGLAGYEQYF
j_call: TRBJ2-1; d_call: TRBD2; v_call: TRBV28; clone_size: -; cdr3_nt: TGTGCCAGCAGTTTAAACCCCGCGTGGACTAGCGGCCTCTACAATGAGCAGTTCTTC; cdr3_aa: CASSLNPAWTSGLYNEQFF
j_call: TRBJ2-7; d_call: TRBD1; v_call: TRBV29-1; clone_size: -; cdr3_nt: TGCAGCGTTGCGAGGGGGCTACTTTCAGAGCAGTACTTC; cdr3_aa: CSVARGLLSEQYF
j_call: TRBJ1-5; d_call: -; v_call: TRBV20-1; clone_size: many; cdr3_nt: TGCAGTGCTAGAGAGTCGACAGTCTATCAGCCCCAGCATTTT; cdr3_aa: CSARESTVYQPQHF
j_call: TRBJ2-7; d_call: -; v_call: TRBV20-1; clone_size: -; cdr3_nt: TGCAGTGTTAGAGATCCTGCGGGAATCTCCTACGAGCAGTACTTC; cdr3_aa: CSVRDPAGISYEQYF
j_call: TRBJ1-1; d_call: -; v_call: TRBV7-2; clone_size: few; cdr3_nt: TGTGCCAGCAGCCTGGACAGCTCACCGAACACTGAAGCTTTCTTT; cdr3_aa: CASSLDSSPNTEAFF
j_call: TRBJ2-2; d_call: -; v_call: TRBV28; clone_size: many; cdr3_nt: TGTGCCAGCAACCCCCCCGGGTTAGGAGCCGGGGAGCTGTTTTTT; cdr3_aa: CASNPPGLGAGELFF
j_call: TRBJ2-7; d_call: TRBD1; v_call: TRBV5-1; clone_size: few; cdr3_nt: TGCGCCAGCAGAGACAGGGAAAACCTTTACGAGCAGTACTTC; cdr3_aa: CASRDRENLYEQYF
j_call: TRBJ2-7; d_call: TRBD2; v_call: TRBV10-3; clone_size: -; cdr3_nt: TGTGCCATCAGTGAGCCCATGGGGGGAGCGGGGATTTCATACGAGCAGTACTTC; cdr3_aa: CAISEPMGGAGISYEQYF
j_call: TRBJ2-1; d_call: TRBD1; v_call: TRBV28; clone_size: -; cdr3_nt: TGTGCCAGCAGTCCCTCCGGGACAGGGGGCTATGAGCAGTTCTTC; cdr3_aa: CASSPSGTGGYEQFF
j_call: TRBJ2-3; d_call: -; v_call: TRBV6-1; clone_size: -; cdr3_nt: TGTGCCAGCAGTCGAACAGGCCGTCCGGATACGCAGTATTTT; cdr3_aa: CASSRTGRPDTQYF
j_call: TRBJ2-4; d_call: -; v_call: TRBV7-2; clone_size: -; cdr3_nt: TGTGCCAGCAGCCTAGACAGACTAGCCAAAAACATTCAGTACTTC; cdr3_aa: CASSLDRLAKNIQYF
j_call: TRBJ2-3; d_call: TRBD1; v_call: TRBV29-1; clone_size: many; cdr3_nt: TGCAGCGTTGAAGCTTGGGACAGGAGCACAGATACGCAGTATTTT; cdr3_aa: CSVEAWDRSTDTQYF
j_call: TRBJ2-4; d_call: TRBD2; v_call: TRBV20-1; clone_size: -; cdr3_nt: TGCAGTGCTAGAATATTAGCGGGGGGGCGAGGGGACAAAAACATTCAGTACTTC; cdr3_aa: CSARILAGGRGDKNIQYF
j_call: TRBJ2-3; d_call: -; v_call: TRBV29-1; clone_size: many; cdr3_nt: TGCAGCGTTGATGCGGTGGGCCGCACAGATACGCAGTATTTT; cdr3_aa: CSVDAVGRTDTQYF
j_call: TRBJ2-7; d_call: -; v_call: TRBV10-3; clone_size: -; cdr3_nt: TGTGCCACCACGGGGGAGTACGAGCAGTACTTC; cdr3_aa: CATTGEYEQYF
j_call: TRBJ2-3; d_call: TRBD2; v_call: TRBV5-1; clone_size: once; cdr3_nt: TGCGCCAGCAGCTTGGGGGGACTAGCGGGAGGCCGTTCAGATACGCAGTATTTT; cdr3_aa: CASSLGGLAGGRSDTQYF
j_call: TRBJ2-5; d_call: -; v_call: TRBV29-1; clone_size: -; cdr3_nt: TGCAGCGGGGTAGACTGGCCCCAAGAGACCCAGTACTTC; cdr3_aa: CSGVDWPQETQYF
j_call: TRBJ2-5; d_call: -; v_call: TRBV20-1; clone_size: few; cdr3_nt: TGCAGTGCTAGAGATCGAAGGCTAGAATCCCAGTACTTC; cdr3_aa: CSARDRRLESQYF